This entry lists 20 T cell receptor beta chains sequenced from one sample in a study of OX40 agonist ivuxolimab in advanced cancers. This table comes from immunoSEQ multiplex PCR, and its TCRdb copy is limited to in-frame clones, with some not included. The repertoire consists of about 73,000 clones, with more than 85% occurring once and the leading ten covering about 10%. The sequencing used CD4+ or CD8+ T cells sorted from blood, collected in a trial of the OX40 agonist ivuxolimab. These TCRs come from an adult with an advanced solid tumor such as melanoma, head and neck, liver or kidney cancer.

To note about this clone: The junction does not match germline at one end; this may be a read error. J is TRBJ1-6 and V is TRBV2; D gene ambiguous. Germline CDR1 is SNHLY and CDR2 is FYNNEI. The CDR3 length is 16 residues. CDR3: CASRPSPGGYNPPLHF. The CDR3 DNA follows: TGTGCCAGCAGACCGTCCCCGGGAGGCTATAATCCACCCCTCCACTTT.

The rearrangement links TRBV29-1 to TRBJ1-4; D call uncertain. Germline-derived CDR1 and CDR2 are SQVTM and ANQGSEA. With 0 bases removed from V and 0 bases from J, the gap between germline ends came to 14 bases. This CDR3 spans 17 amino acids. The CDR3 sequence: CSVEDLWAGATNEKLFF. CDR3 in DNA: TGCAGCGTTGAAGATCTTTGGGCGGGTGCAACTAATGAAAAACTGTTTTTT.

V is TRBV19 and J is TRBJ1-1; no reliable D call. Germline lookup yields CDR1 LNHDA and CDR2 SQIVND (reference sequence). Trimming removed 1 base at V and 4 bases at J, with 7 bases between. The CDR3 covers 13 residues. The CDR3 spells CASSIAGGTEAFF. The CDR3 nucleotides read TGTGCCAGTAGTATAGCGGGTGGCACTGAAGCTTTCTTT.

The chain uses TRBV30 and TRBJ1-1, with D possibly matching TRBD1 (6 bases). V gave up 0 bases and J gave up 8 bases, with 16 bases separating them. The germline gives CDR1 GTSNPN, CDR2 SVGIG (reference sequence). The CDR3 sequence is 14 residues long. CDR3 in amino acids: CAWSVSEEGGEAFF. CDR3 in DNA: TGTGCCTGGAGTGTATCGGAGGAAGGGGGGGAAGCTTTCTTT.

In nucleotides, the CDR3 is TGTGCCAGCAGCCAAGACACTATCAAGGTGGCACCGCATGAAAAACTGTTTTTT. Translated: CASSQDTIKVAPHEKLFF. The rearrangement links TRBV4-2 to TRBJ1-4; D gene unclear. Germline V gives CDR1 LGHNA, CDR2 YNFKEQ. The CDR3 runs 18 residues. V was trimmed by 0 bases and J by 6 bases, leaving 20 bases between them.

The chain links TRBV18 to TRBJ1-5; D is unclear. The V and J ends lost 6 bases and 2 bases respectively, with 20 bases between them. The CDR3 length is 17 residues. The germline V gene encodes CDR1 KGHSH and CDR2 LQKENI. The CDR3, as DNA: TGTGCCAGCTCGAACCTCGGGCAGGAGGTGGGCAATCAGCCCCAGCATTTT. Amino acids: CASSNLGQEVGNQPQHF.

The chain employs TRBV4-1 and TRBJ2-1; D might be TRBD1 (5 bases). Germline CDR1 and CDR2: MGHRA and YSYEKL. This CDR3 region has 15 residues. Trimming cost V 0 bases and J 1 base, with 7 bases left between them. The CDR3 loop reads CASSQDRASYNEQFF. CDR3 nucleotides: TGCGCCAGCAGCCAAGACAGGGCGTCCTACAATGAGCAGTTCTTC.

The chain is built from TRBV11-2 and TRBJ2-7; 7 positions agree with TRBD1. From germline, CDR1 is SGHAT and CDR2 FQNNGV. There are 14 residues in the CDR3. Trimming cost V 6 bases and J 5 bases; bases outside gene matches: 10. The CDR3 reads CASSIRQGGHEQYF. The DNA of the CDR3 is TGTGCCAGCAGTATTAGACAGGGCGGCCACGAGCAGTACTTC.

This clone was counted a few times. The gene calls are TRBV7-9 and TRBJ1-2; the D gene is possibly TRBD1 (6 bases). Germline assignment: CDR1 SEHNR and CDR2 FQNEAQ (reference sequence). The CDR3 consists of 14 residues. V was shortened by 5 bases and J by 6 bases, with 16 bases between the two germline ends. Written as DNA, the CDR3 is TGTGCCAGCAGCCCCACGACAGGAGCACATGGCTACACCTTC. This translates into CASSPTTGAHGYTF.

J is TRBJ1-1 and V is TRBV5-6; D gene uncertain. V was clipped by 4 bases and J by 3 bases, with 16 bases between them. Germline V gene lookup returns CDR1 SGHDT and CDR2 YYEEEE. The length of the CDR3 is 15 residues. CDR3 sequence reads: CASSRVGISDTEAFF. The CDR3 DNA reads TGTGCCAGCAGCCGGGTTGGGATTTCGGACACTGAAGCTTTCTTT. Complete variable domain (other parts from reference TRBV5-6 and TRBJ1-1): DAGVTQSPTHLIKTRGQQVTLRCSPKSGHDTVSWYQQALGQGPQFIFQYYEEEERQRGNFPDRFSGHQFPNYSSELNVNALLLGDSALYLCASSRVGISDTEAFFGQGTRLTVV.

This rearrangement joins TRBV7-2 to TRBJ2-5; D is uncertain. The CDR3 is 13 residues long. Per germline, CDR1 SGHTA and CDR2 FQGNSA. V lost 2 bases and J 7 bases, leaving 11 bases between the germline ends. The CDR3, as DNA: TGTGCCAGCAGCTTATTGGGCACGGTGACCCAGTACTTC. This translates into CASSLLGTVTQYF.

The chain recombines TRBV21-1 with TRBJ2-1; TRBD2, as called in the table, went unchecked against the DNA. TRBV21-1 is labeled a pseudogene. The CDR3 extends over 18 amino acids. The CDR3 sequence: CASSKLVGGSGGLNEQFF. The CDR3 region has the DNA TGTGCCAGCAGCAAGTTAGTAGGAGGGAGCGGGGGGTTAAATGAGCAGTTCTTC.

The V gene is TRBV9, the J gene TRBJ2-1; weak D call: TRBD1 (6 bases). From germline, CDR1 is SGDLS and CDR2 YYNGEE. The CDR3 extends over 16 amino acids. V was clipped by 0 bases and J by 5 bases, with 15 bases between them. The CDR3 bases are TGTGCCAGCAGCGTAGAGGGGGAAGGGGTCGACAATGAGCAGTTCTTC. Its protein is CASSVEGEGVDNEQFF.

The rearrangement uses TRBV13 and TRBJ2-7; 9 bases map to TRBD2. CDR1 is PRHDT, CDR2 FYEKMQ, per germline (reference sequence). The CDR3 extends over 14 amino acids. With 3 bases clipped from V and 7 bases from J, the junction kept 7 bases outside the gene matches. CDR3 residues: CASSLGLAMGEQYF. The CDR3, as DNA: TGTGCCAGCAGCTTGGGACTAGCCATGGGGGAGCAGTACTTC. Full variable domain (missing parts from reference TRBV13 and TRBJ2-7): AAGVIQSPRHLIKEKRETATLKCYPIPRHDTVYWYQQGPGQDPQFLISFYEKMQSDKGSIPDRFSAQQFSDYHSELNMSSLELGDSALYFCASSLGLAMGEQYFGPGTRLTVT.

CDR3 coding DNA: TGCGCCAGCAGCTTGGGCCAGGGGCTGAGCTCCTACAATGAGCAGTTCTTC. It codes for CASSLGQGLSSYNEQFF. The J gene is TRBJ2-1, the V gene TRBV5-1; D perhaps matches TRBD1 (6 bases). V was cut by 0 bases and J by 0 bases, with 13 bases left in between. Germline lookup yields CDR1 SGHRS and CDR2 YFSETQ. The CDR3 totals 17 residues.

The genes are TRBV7-3 and TRBJ2-2; 9 bases align to TRBD2. V shed 5 bases, J shed 3 bases, and the junction held 13 bases outside the gene matches. The CDR3 has 18 amino acids. Germline CDR1 and CDR2: SGHTA and FQGTGA. CDR3 bases: TGTGCCAGCAGCCCCAGGGCCGTAGCGGGGGTGCACACCGGGGAGCTGTTTTTT. Protein: CASSPRAVAGVHTGELFF.

The V gene is TRBV7-7, the J gene TRBJ2-2; a weak D match, TRBD1 (5 bases). Trimming pared 3 bases from V and 6 bases from J, leaving 14 bases between. CDR3 length: 15 amino acids. Germline V gene data show CDR1 as SSHAT and CDR2 as FNYEAQ (reference sequence). DNA of the CDR3: TGTGCCAGCAGCTTTATGGGGCCGGAAGCCGGGGAGCTGTTTTTT. It translates to CASSFMGPEAGELFF.

The chain carries TRBV5-1 and TRBJ1-1; 7 bases line up with TRBD1. Germline CDR1 is SGHRS and CDR2 is YFSETQ. V trimming: 3 bases; J trimming: 4 bases; junction bases outside the gene matches: 6. This CDR3 region has 14 residues. The CDR3 region is CASSSTGFGTEAFF. CDR3 bases: TGCGCCAGCAGCTCGACAGGGTTTGGCACTGAAGCTTTCTTT.

This chain links TRBV9 with TRBJ2-7; the D gene could be TRBD1 or TRBD2 (5 bases each). CDR1 is SGDLS, CDR2 YYNGEE, per germline. The CDR3 runs 14 residues. The germline V and J ends were trimmed by 0 bases and 2 bases, with 9 bases remaining between them. The CDR3 is CASSVGDRAYEQYF. The CDR3 coding sequence is TGTGCCAGCAGCGTAGGGGACCGAGCCTACGAGCAGTACTTC.

The V gene is TRBV19, the J gene TRBJ1-2, with 9 nucleotides matching TRBD1. Losses at the gene ends were 5 bases for V and 4 bases for J; bases not matched to a gene: 11. The germline V gene has CDR1 LNHDA and CDR2 SQIVND (reference sequence). The CDR3 has 16 amino acids. CDR3 nucleotides: TGTGCCAGTAGTTCCCGGGACAGGGAATGGTCCTATGGCTACACCTTC. Translation: CASSSRDREWSYGYTF.